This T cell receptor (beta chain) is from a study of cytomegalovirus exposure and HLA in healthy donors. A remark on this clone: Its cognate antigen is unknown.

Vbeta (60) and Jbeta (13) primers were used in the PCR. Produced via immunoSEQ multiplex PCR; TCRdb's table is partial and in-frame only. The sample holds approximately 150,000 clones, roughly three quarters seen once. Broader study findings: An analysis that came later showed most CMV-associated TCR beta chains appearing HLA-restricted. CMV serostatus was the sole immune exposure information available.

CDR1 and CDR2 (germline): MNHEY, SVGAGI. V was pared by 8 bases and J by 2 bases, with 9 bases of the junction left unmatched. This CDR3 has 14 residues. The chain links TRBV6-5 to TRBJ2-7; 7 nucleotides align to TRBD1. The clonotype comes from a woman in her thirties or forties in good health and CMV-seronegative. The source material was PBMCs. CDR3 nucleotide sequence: TGTGCCAGCCGGCCAGGGGGTAGCCCCTACGAGCAGTACTTC. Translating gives CASRPGGSPYEQYF.